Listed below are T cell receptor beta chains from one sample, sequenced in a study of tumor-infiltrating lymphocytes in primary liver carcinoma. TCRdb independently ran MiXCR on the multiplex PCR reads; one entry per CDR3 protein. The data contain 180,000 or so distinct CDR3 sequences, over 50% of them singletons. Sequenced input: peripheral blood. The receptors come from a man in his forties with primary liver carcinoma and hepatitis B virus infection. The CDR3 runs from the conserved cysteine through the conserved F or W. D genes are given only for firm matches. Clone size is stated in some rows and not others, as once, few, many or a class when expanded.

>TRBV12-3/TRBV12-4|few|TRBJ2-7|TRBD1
CASSPQTGPEQYF
TGTGCCAGCAGCCCCCAGACAGGGCCCGAGCAGTATTTC
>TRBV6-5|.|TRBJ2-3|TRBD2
CASRSLAGTSTDTQYF
TGTGCCAGCAGGAGCCTAGCGGGCACTAGCACAGATACGCAATATTTT
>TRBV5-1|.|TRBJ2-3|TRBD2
CASSFGLAGGPDDTQYF
TGCGCCAGCAGCTTCGGACTAGCGGGAGGGCCGGATGATACGCAGTATTTT
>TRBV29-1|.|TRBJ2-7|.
CSVEFSHEQYF
TGCAGCGTTGAATTTAGCCACGAGCAGTACTTC
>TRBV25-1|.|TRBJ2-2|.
CASRRENTGELFF
TGTGCCAGCAGGAGGGAGAACACCGGGGAGCTGTTTTTT
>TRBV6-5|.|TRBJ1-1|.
CASLGGGIGTEAFF
TGTGCCAGCCTGGGGGGAGGGATCGGCACTGAAGCTTTCTTT
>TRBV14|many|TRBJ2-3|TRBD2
CASSQGTSGIDTQYF
TGTGCCAGCAGCCAAGGGACTAGCGGGATAGATACGCAGTATTTT
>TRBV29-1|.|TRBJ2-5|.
CSAGGLAGNLQETQYF
TGCAGCGCCGGGGGGCTAGCAGGCAATCTACAAGAGACCCAGTACTTC
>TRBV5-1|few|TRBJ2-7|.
CASSLASKPYEQYF
TGCGCCAGCAGCTTGGCTTCGAAACCCTACGAGCAGTACTTC
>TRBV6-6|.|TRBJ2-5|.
CASSERGKETQYF
TGTGCCAGCAGTGAGAGGGGGAAAGAGACCCAGTACTTC
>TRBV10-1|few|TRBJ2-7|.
CASSDSRDSSPDEQYF
TGCGCCAGCAGTGATTCAAGGGACTCCTCGCCGGACGAGCAGTACTTC
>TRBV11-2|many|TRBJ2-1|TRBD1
CASSLMGQGYNEQFF
TGTGCCAGCAGCTTGATGGGACAGGGCTACAATGAGCAGTTCTTC
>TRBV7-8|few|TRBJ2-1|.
CASSLGSAYEQFF
TGTGCCAGCAGCTTAGGGTCAGCATATGAGCAGTTCTTC